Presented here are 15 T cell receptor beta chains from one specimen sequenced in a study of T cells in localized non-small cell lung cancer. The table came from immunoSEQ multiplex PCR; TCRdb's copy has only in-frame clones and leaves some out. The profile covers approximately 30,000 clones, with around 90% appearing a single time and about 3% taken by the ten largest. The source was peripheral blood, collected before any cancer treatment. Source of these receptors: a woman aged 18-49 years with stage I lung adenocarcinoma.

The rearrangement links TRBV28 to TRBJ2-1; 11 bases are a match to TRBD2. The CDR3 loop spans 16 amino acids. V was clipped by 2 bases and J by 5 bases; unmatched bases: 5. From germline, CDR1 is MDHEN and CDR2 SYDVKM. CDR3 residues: CASSLPGLAVHNEQFF. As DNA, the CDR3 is TGTGCCAGCAGTTTACCGGGACTAGCGGTACACAATGAGCAGTTCTTC.

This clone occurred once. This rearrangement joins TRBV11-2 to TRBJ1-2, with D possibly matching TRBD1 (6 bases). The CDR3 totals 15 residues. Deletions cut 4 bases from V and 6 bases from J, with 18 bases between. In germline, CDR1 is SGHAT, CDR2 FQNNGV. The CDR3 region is CASSSPKGGTHGYTF. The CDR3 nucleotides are TGTGCCAGCAGCTCCCCAAAGGGGGGGACCCATGGCTACACCTTC.

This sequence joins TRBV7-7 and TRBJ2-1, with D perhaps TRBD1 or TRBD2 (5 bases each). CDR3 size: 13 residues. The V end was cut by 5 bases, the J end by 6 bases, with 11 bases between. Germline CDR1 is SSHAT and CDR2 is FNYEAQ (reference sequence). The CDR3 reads CASSGGGVNEQFF. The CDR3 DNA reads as TGTGCCAGCAGCGGTGGGGGAGTCAATGAGCAGTTCTTC.

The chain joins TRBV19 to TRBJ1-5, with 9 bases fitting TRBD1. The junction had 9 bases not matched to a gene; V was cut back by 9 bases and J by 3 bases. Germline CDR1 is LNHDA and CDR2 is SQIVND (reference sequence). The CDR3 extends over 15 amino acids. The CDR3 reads CASEPRDRANQPQHF. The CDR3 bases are TGTGCCAGCGAACCCCGGGACAGGGCCAATCAGCCCCAGCATTTT.

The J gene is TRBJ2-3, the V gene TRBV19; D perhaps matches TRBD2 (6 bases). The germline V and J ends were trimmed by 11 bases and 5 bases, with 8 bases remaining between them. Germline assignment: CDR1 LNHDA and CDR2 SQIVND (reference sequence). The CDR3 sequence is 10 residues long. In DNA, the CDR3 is TGTGCCGCGGAGGGAGATACGCAGTATTTT. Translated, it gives CAAEGDTQYF.

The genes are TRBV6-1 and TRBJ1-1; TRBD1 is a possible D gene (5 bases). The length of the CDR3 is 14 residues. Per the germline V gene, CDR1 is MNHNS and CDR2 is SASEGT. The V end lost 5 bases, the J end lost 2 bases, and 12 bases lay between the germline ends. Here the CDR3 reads CASSRIGANTEAFF. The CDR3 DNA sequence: TGTGCCAGCAGTAGGATAGGGGCTAACACTGAAGCTTTCTTT.

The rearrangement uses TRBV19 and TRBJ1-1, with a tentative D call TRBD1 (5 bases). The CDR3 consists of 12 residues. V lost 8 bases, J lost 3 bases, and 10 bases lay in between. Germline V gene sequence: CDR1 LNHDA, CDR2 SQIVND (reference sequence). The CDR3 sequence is CASGDRYTEAFF. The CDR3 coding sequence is TGTGCCAGTGGGGACCGATACACTGAAGCTTTCTTT.

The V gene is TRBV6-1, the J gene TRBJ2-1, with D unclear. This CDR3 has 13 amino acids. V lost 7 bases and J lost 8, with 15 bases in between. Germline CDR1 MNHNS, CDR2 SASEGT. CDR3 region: CASTRSIGDEQFF. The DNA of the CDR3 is TGTGCCAGCACTCGCTCCATCGGTGATGAGCAGTTCTTC.

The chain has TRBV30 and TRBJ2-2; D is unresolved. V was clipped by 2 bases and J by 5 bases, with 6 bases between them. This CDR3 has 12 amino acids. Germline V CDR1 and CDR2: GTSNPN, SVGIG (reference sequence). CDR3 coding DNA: TGTGCCTGGAGTCTAATTACCGGGGAGCTGTTTTTT. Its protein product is CAWSLITGELFF.

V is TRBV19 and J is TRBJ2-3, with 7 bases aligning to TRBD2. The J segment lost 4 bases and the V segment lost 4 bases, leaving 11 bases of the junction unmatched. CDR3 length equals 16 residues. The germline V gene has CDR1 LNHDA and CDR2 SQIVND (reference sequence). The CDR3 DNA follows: TGTGCCAGTAGTAGTCGGACTAGTTATATGGCAGATACGCAGTATTTT. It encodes CASSSRTSYMADTQYF.

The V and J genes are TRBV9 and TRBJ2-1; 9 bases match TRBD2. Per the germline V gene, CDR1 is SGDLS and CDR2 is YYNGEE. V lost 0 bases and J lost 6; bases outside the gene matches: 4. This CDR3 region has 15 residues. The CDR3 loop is CASSVAGTSSNEQFF. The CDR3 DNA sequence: TGTGCCAGCAGCGTAGCCGGGACTAGCAGCAATGAGCAGTTCTTC.

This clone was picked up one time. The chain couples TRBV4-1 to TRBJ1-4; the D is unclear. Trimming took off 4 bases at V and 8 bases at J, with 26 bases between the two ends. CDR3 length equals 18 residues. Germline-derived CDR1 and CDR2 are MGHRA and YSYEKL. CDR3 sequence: CASSPKPSTTEIEEKLFF. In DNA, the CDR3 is TGCGCCAGCAGCCCGAAGCCATCCACGACTGAGATAGAGGAAAAACTGTTTTTT.

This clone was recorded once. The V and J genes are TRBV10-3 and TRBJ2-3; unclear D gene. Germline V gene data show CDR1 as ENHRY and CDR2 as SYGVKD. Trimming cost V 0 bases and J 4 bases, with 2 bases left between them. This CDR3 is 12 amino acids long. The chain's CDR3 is CAISESPDTQYF. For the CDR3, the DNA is TGTGCCATCAGTGAGTCCCCAGATACGCAGTATTTT.

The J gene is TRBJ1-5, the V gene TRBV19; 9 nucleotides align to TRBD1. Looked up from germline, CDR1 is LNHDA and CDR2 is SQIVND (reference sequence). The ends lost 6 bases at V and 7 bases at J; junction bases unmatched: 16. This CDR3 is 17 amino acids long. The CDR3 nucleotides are TGTGCCAGTAGCCTCCCATGGGACAGGGTCAGGGAGCAGCCCCAGCATTTT. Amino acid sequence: CASSLPWDRVREQPQHF.

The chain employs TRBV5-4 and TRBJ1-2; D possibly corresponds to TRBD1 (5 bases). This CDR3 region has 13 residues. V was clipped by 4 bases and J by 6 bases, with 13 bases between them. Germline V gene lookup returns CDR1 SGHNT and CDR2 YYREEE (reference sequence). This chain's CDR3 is CASSRNRLDGYTF. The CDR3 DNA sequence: TGTGCCAGCAGCCGAAACAGGCTTGATGGCTACACCTTC.